The present entry profiles one T cell receptor (beta chain) with its context. Just one base apart from a much larger clone, this may be a read error. These data come from a study of molecular identifiers for immune sequencing clone quantification. This CDR3 has 15 amino acids. TCRdb processed the PCR reads anew with MiXCR; each CDR3 protein has one entry. The sample holds 550,000 to 750,000 distinct CDR3 sequences; around 20% are singletons and the top ten take roughly 0.9%. The receptor was isolated from a human donor in good health. Some libraries in this study had Jurkat cell RNA spiked in. Material for sequencing was naive CD8+ T cells from blood, with Jurkat cell RNA spiked in. Subset given: FACS-sorted CD8+CD4-CCR7+CD45RA+ naive T cells. V and J are TRBV12-3 or TRBV12-4 and TRBJ1-5; D gene uncertain. In nucleotides, the CDR3 is TGTGCCAGCAGCACCGGACGGTATAGCAATCGGCCCCAGCATTTT. Translated: CASSTGRYSNRPQHF.